This T cell receptor (beta chain) emerged from a study of blood T cells in healthy people across ages. Looked up from germline, CDR1 is MNHEY and CDR2 is SVGAGI. The CDR3 has 14 amino acids. The V end lost 6 bases, the J end lost 4 bases, and 13 bases lay between the germline ends. A J-beta primer mix and a sample-barcoded 5' primer were used in a second PCR of about 7 to 12 cycles. Each sample provided no less than 2.5 million CDR3-containing paired-end reads. MiXCR was run by TCRdb on the 5' RACE reads, yielding one entry per CDR3 protein. The sample shows about 720,000 distinct CDR3 sequences, approximately 22% of them seen only once.

This chain connects TRBV6-5 to TRBJ1-5; possibly TRBD1 for D (6 bases). Input material: blood. This receptor was identified in a man aged 65 to 79 in good health. The CDR3 sequence: CASRTGPTNQPQHF. The DNA of the CDR3 is TGTGCCAGCAGGACAGGACCTACAAATCAGCCCCAGCATTTT.